The 10 T cell receptor beta chains below were found in one sample sequenced in a study of blood T cell repertoires in COVID-19. Only in-frame clones appear in the TCRdb table, and some are missing; sequencing was by immunoSEQ multiplex PCR. The table records a few hundred thousand clones, roughly 81% of them present only once. The material sequenced was peripheral blood. Receptors were obtained from a man aged 40-55 years with acute or convalescent COVID-19.

J is TRBJ1-4 and V is TRBV27; 8 bases are a match to TRBD1. Germline assignment: CDR1 MNHEY and CDR2 SMNVEV (reference sequence). This CDR3 has 15 residues. Trimming removed 6 bases from V and 4 bases from J; junction bases left unmatched: 7. The chain's CDR3 is CASRAQGAGNEKLFF. DNA of the CDR3: TGTGCCAGCAGGGCTCAGGGGGCGGGTAATGAAAAACTGTTTTTT.

This chain joins TRBV7-2 and TRBJ2-5; tentatively, D is TRBD2 (5 bases). Germline CDR1 is SGHTA and CDR2 is FQGNSA. V shed 7 bases and J shed 4 bases, with 19 bases lying between them. The CDR3 is 15 amino acids. In nucleotides, the CDR3 is TGTGCCAGCACCCACATCCGCGAGGGTAGAGAGACCCAGTACTTC. Residues: CASTHIREGRETQYF.

This sequence joins TRBV20-1 and TRBJ1-1; D may be TRBD1 (5 bases). V was trimmed by 3 bases and J by 0 bases, leaving 8 bases between them. Germline CDR1 DFQATT, CDR2 SNEGSKA (reference sequence). This CDR3 region has 13 residues. CDR3 coding DNA: TGCAGTGCTAGTTACAGGATGAACACTGAAGCTTTCTTT. Translated: CSASYRMNTEAFF.

The chain recombines TRBV29-1 with TRBJ1-1; D call uncertain. This CDR3 has 13 residues. V lost 6 bases and J lost 3, with 14 bases in between. Germline V gene sequence: CDR1 SQVTM, CDR2 ANQGSEA. The DNA of the CDR3 is TGCAGCGTGAGGGTGAGGGAGGACACTGAAGCTTTCTTT. Translated: CSVRVREDTEAFF.

This clone was detected a few times. J is TRBJ1-6 and V is TRBV9; no reliable D call. The CDR3 contains 14 residues. Germline assignment: CDR1 SGDLS and CDR2 YYNGEE. V was clipped by 0 bases and J by 6 bases, with 7 bases between them. The CDR3 is CASSVDKLNSPLHF. For the CDR3, the DNA is TGTGCCAGCAGCGTAGATAAGCTTAATTCACCCCTCCACTTT. The full variable domain, its missing parts supplied by reference TRBV9 and TRBJ1-6, is DSGVTQTPKHLITATGQRVTLRCSPRSGDLSVYWYQQSLDQGLQFLIQYYNGEERAKGNILERFSAQQFPDLHSELNLSSLELGDSALYFCASSVDKLNSPLHFGNGTRLTVT.

The sample holds many counts of this clone. CDR3 coding DNA: TGTGCCAGCAGCTTTCTTTTACAGAACACTGAAGCTTTCTTT. This translates into CASSFLLQNTEAFF. This sequence joins TRBV7-2 and TRBJ1-1; unclear D gene. Deletions cut 3 bases from V and 1 base from J, with 9 bases between. Germline V gene sequence: CDR1 SGHTA, CDR2 FQGNSA. The CDR3 sequence is 14 residues long.

This clone was observed once. The chain combines TRBV29-1 with TRBJ2-7; TRBD2 might be the D (6 bases). Trimming cost V 4 bases and J 4 bases, with 11 bases left between them. Looked up from germline, CDR1 is SQVTM and CDR2 is ANQGSEA. The CDR3 is 12 amino acids. The CDR3 DNA follows: TGCAGCGTTGGGGAGGCCGGTTACGAGCAGTACTTC. It encodes CSVGEAGYEQYF.

This chain links TRBV28 with TRBJ2-7; the D gene is possibly TRBD2 (6 bases). Looked up from germline, CDR1 is MDHEN and CDR2 is SYDVKM. V was shortened by 5 bases and J by 6 bases, with 20 bases between the two germline ends. The CDR3 spans 15 residues. CDR3 nucleotides: TGTGCCAGCAGTCTGGGGCCAGGAGGGAGCGGCGAGCAGTACTTC. Its protein product is CASSLGPGGSGEQYF.

J is TRBJ2-3 and V is TRBV24-1; D might be TRBD1 (5 bases). The CDR3 consists of 15 residues. Germline-derived CDR1 and CDR2 are KGHDR and SFDVKD. Trimming took 3 bases from V and 3 from J, leaving 12 bases between them. The CDR3 reads CATSDPREATDTQYF. DNA for the CDR3: TGTGCCACCAGTGATCCCAGGGAAGCGACAGATACGCAGTATTTT.

This chain connects TRBV5-1 to TRBJ1-2, with 7 nucleotides matching TRBD1. This CDR3 comprises 12 residues. The ends lost 1 base at V and 8 bases at J; junction bases unmatched: 2. The germline CDR1 and CDR2 sequences are SGHRS and YFSETQ. In DNA form, the CDR3 reads TGCGCCAGCAGCTTGACAGGGGAGGGCTACACCTTC. The encoded protein is CASSLTGEGYTF. The full variable domain, in which reference TRBV5-1 and TRBJ1-2 provide the parts outside the CDR3, is KAGVTQTPRYLIKTRGQQVTLSCSPISGHRSVSWYQQTPGQGLQFLFEYFSETQRNKGNFPGRFSGRQFSNSRSEMNVSTLELGDSALYLCASSLTGEGYTFGSGTRLTVV.